The 30 T cell receptor beta chains listed next were all sequenced from one sample in a study of OX40 agonist ivuxolimab in advanced cancers. Only in-frame clones appear in the TCRdb table, and some are missing; sequencing was by immunoSEQ multiplex PCR. The table has approximately 46,000 clones, over 70% seen once. Sequenced material: CD4+ or CD8+ T cells sorted from blood, taken in a trial of the OX40 agonist ivuxolimab. The receptors derive from an adult with an advanced solid tumor such as melanoma, head and neck, liver or kidney cancer.

The J gene is TRBJ1-1, the V gene TRBV14, with TRBD1 as a possible D gene (6 bases). Trimming took off 1 base at V and 5 bases at J, with 11 bases between the two ends. The germline gives CDR1 SGHDN, CDR2 FVKESK. CDR3 length equals 14 residues. The CDR3 is CASSQGGGVTEAFF. The CDR3 coding sequence is TGTGCCAGCAGCCAAGGAGGGGGAGTAACTGAAGCTTTCTTT.

The chain links TRBV18 to TRBJ1-1; 8 nucleotides match TRBD1. V lost 6 bases, J lost 5 bases, and 8 bases stayed unmatched. The CDR3 covers 14 residues. Germline V CDR1 and CDR2: KGHSH, LQKENI. The CDR3 protein is CASSLTGVKTEAFF. CDR3 nucleotides: TGTGCCAGCTCTTTGACAGGGGTTAAGACTGAAGCTTTCTTT. Drawing the rest from reference TRBV18 and TRBJ1-1, the complete variable domain is NAGVMQNPRHLVRRRGQEARLRCSPMKGHSHVYWYRQLPEEGLKFMVYLQKENIIDESGMPKERFSAEFPKEGPSILRIQQVVRGDSAAYFCASSLTGVKTEAFFGQGTRLTVV.

The CDR3 region is CASSLNRGYQPQHF. For the CDR3, the DNA is TGTGCCAGCAGCTTAAACAGGGGTTATCAGCCCCAGCATTTT. The chain is built from TRBV7-8 and TRBJ1-5; 7 bases are a match to TRBD1. Germline V gene data show CDR1 as SGHVS and CDR2 as FQNEAQ. The ends lost 2 bases at V and 5 bases at J; junction bases unmatched: 3. The CDR3 loop spans 14 amino acids.

V gene TRBV7-6 combines with J gene TRBJ2-7; weak D call: TRBD2 (5 bases). The germline V and J ends were trimmed by 1 base and 2 bases, with 15 bases remaining between them. The CDR3 extends over 16 amino acids. CDR1 SGHVS and CDR2 FNYEAQ come from the germline V gene. The CDR3 sequence is CASSLEGAGFAYEQYF. In DNA form, the CDR3 reads TGTGCCAGCAGCTTAGAGGGAGCAGGATTCGCCTACGAGCAGTACTTC.

The V gene is TRBV15, the J gene TRBJ1-1; D is possibly TRBD1 (6 bases). The CDR3 loop spans 15 amino acids. The V end lost 0 bases, the J end lost 3 bases, and 11 bases lay between the germline ends. CDR1 and CDR2 from the germline V gene are LNHNV and YYDKDF (reference sequence). This CDR3 is CATSRDVQGYTEAFF. CDR3 sequence (DNA): TGTGCCACCAGCAGAGATGTACAGGGATACACTGAAGCTTTCTTT.

The V gene is TRBV6-5, the J gene TRBJ2-1, with 7 bases fitting TRBD2. V trimming: 6 bases; J trimming: 8 bases; junction bases outside the gene matches: 13. The CDR3 is made up of 15 amino acids. CDR1 is MNHEY, CDR2 SVGAGI, per germline. DNA of the CDR3: TGTGCCAGCAGCCTTCCAGGACGGGGGAGGGATGAGCAGTTCTTC. The encoded protein is CASSLPGRGRDEQFF.

V usage is TRBV4-3 and J usage is TRBJ2-7; D unresolved. There are 15 residues in the CDR3. Germline V gene data show CDR1 as LGHNA and CDR2 as YSLEER. The V end lost 0 bases, the J end lost 3 bases, and 12 bases lay between the germline ends. The CDR3 sequence: CASSQDLPRNYEQYF. CDR3 in DNA: TGCGCCAGCAGCCAAGATCTACCCAGAAACTACGAGCAGTACTTC.

This chain uses TRBV6-1 with TRBJ2-7, with 9 bases fitting TRBD1. Germline V CDR1 and CDR2: MNHNS, SASEGT. The CDR3 runs to 15 residues. V lost 6 bases and J lost 2; bases outside the gene matches: 8. The CDR3 nucleotides read TGTGCCAGCAGGGATACAGGGGGCGGCACCTACGAGCAGTACTTC. This codes for CASRDTGGGTYEQYF.

This chain links TRBV6-6 with TRBJ2-7, with D perhaps TRBD2 (5 bases). Germline values: CDR1 MNHNY, CDR2 SVGAGI (reference sequence). The V end was cut by 2 bases, the J end by 5 bases, with 13 bases between. This CDR3 spans 14 amino acids. CDR3 residues: CASSYNPGSHEQYF. The DNA for the CDR3 is TGTGCCAGCAGTTACAATCCGGGATCCCACGAGCAGTACTTC.

The chain links TRBV28 to TRBJ2-7; D remains ambiguous. The germline CDR1 and CDR2 sequences are MDHEN and SYDVKM. Trimming pared 4 bases from V and 12 bases from J, leaving 13 bases between. The CDR3 extends over 11 amino acids. This CDR3 is CASSSVGSSYF. CDR3 sequence (DNA): TGTGCCAGCAGTTCCGTCGGGTCGTCGTACTTC.

V and J are TRBV5-6 and TRBJ1-6; TRBD1 is a possible D gene (6 bases). The ends were cut back, 3 bases at V and 9 bases at J, with 10 bases in the middle. Germline-derived CDR1 and CDR2 are SGHDT and YYEEEE. CDR3 length equals 13 residues. The CDR3 sequence: CASSSKGVSPLHF. In DNA, the CDR3 is TGTGCCAGCAGCTCAAAGGGGGTTTCACCCCTCCACTTT.

The chain links TRBV6-5 to TRBJ1-6; D may be TRBD1 (6 bases). The CDR3 has 15 residues. V was trimmed by 6 bases and J by 8 bases, leaving 17 bases between them. Germline lookup yields CDR1 MNHEY and CDR2 SVGAGI. Here the CDR3 DNA reads TGTGCCAGCAGACAAACAGGGAAAACCCATTCACCCCTCCACTTT. As protein: CASRQTGKTHSPLHF.

The CDR3, as DNA: TGCGCCAGCAGCTTGGCCAGGGGGAACAGCTACGAGCAGTACTTC. The encoded protein is CASSLARGNSYEQYF. The genes are TRBV5-1 and TRBJ2-7; 7 nucleotides line up with TRBD1. Looked up from germline, CDR1 is SGHRS and CDR2 is YFSETQ. V lost 0 bases, J lost 3 bases, and 6 bases stayed unmatched. This CDR3 is 15 amino acids long.

This clone was seen once. V gene TRBV6-6 combines with J gene TRBJ2-7, with no clear D. The ends were cut back, 4 bases at V and 6 bases at J, with 13 bases in the middle. This CDR3 is built from 13 residues. Germline V lookup: CDR1 MNHNY, CDR2 SVGAGI (reference sequence). The CDR3 DNA follows: TGTGCCAGCAGTTTTGACTCAAAGGGCGAGCAGTACTTC. It codes for CASSFDSKGEQYF.

The chain combines TRBV7-2 with TRBJ2-7; TRBD2 aligns across 13 bases. The V gene end was trimmed by 5 bases and the J gene end by 9 bases; junction bases not matched to a gene: 7. Germline values: CDR1 SGHTA, CDR2 FQGNSA. The CDR3 has 14 residues. For the CDR3, the DNA is TGTGCCAGCAGCATCACTAGCGGGGGGGCTGGGCAGTACTTC. Protein: CASSITSGGAGQYF.

The chain is built from TRBV7-2 and TRBJ2-5; 8 bases match TRBD1. Germline V gene lookup returns CDR1 SGHTA and CDR2 FQGNSA. This CDR3 has 13 residues. V lost 5 bases and J lost 5; bases outside the gene matches: 4. Here the CDR3 reads CASSPGGTETQYF. In nucleotides, the CDR3 is TGTGCCAGCAGCCCAGGGGGCACGGAGACCCAGTACTTC.

This CDR3 is CASSLWDRRLQETQYF. In DNA form, the CDR3 reads TGTGCCAGCAGCTTATGGGACAGGCGCCTCCAAGAGACCCAGTACTTC. J is TRBJ2-5 and V is TRBV5-6, with 8 bases that match TRBD1. This CDR3 spans 16 amino acids. Germline CDR1 SGHDT, CDR2 YYEEEE. The ends lost 2 bases at V and 1 base at J; junction bases unmatched: 7.

This clone was seen only a few times. The chain links TRBV5-1 to TRBJ1-6; 8 bases align to TRBD1. The CDR3 is made up of 14 amino acids. Germline V lookup: CDR1 SGHRS, CDR2 YFSETQ. V was pared by 4 bases and J by 8 bases, with 5 bases of the junction left unmatched. The CDR3 DNA sequence: TGCGCCAGCAGCACCGGACAGGGTTATTCACCCCTCCACTTT. Protein product: CASSTGQGYSPLHF. The full variable domain, rest sourced from reference TRBV5-1 and TRBJ1-6, is KAGVTQTPRYLIKTRGQQVTLSCSPISGHRSVSWYQQTPGQGLQFLFEYFSETQRNKGNFPGRFSGRQFSNSRSEMNVSTLELGDSALYLCASSTGQGYSPLHFGNGTRLTVT.

The chain couples TRBV30 to TRBJ1-5; weak D call: TRBD1 (5 bases). This CDR3 has 12 amino acids. V was pared by 4 bases and J by 4 bases, with 8 bases between. Looked up from germline, CDR1 is GTSNPN and CDR2 is SVGIG (reference sequence). This chain's CDR3 is CAWKAGNQPQHF. In DNA form, the CDR3 reads TGTGCCTGGAAGGCAGGGAATCAGCCCCAGCATTTT.

This chain links TRBV11-2 with TRBJ2-7; 11 bases match TRBD1. The junction had 8 bases not matched to a gene; V was cut back by 5 bases and J by 5 bases. This CDR3 region has 15 residues. The germline CDR1 and CDR2 sequences are SGHAT and FQNNGV. CDR3 sequence (DNA): TGTGCCAGCAGCCCTCCGCGGACAGGGGGCCACGAGCAGTACTTC. Translation: CASSPPRTGGHEQYF.

The chain carries TRBV9 and TRBJ1-2; 8 nucleotides agree with TRBD1. Trimming took 1 base from V and 7 from J; bases not matched to a gene: 12. This CDR3 is 16 amino acids long. Germline CDR1 SGDLS, CDR2 YYNGEE. The CDR3 region has the DNA TGTGCCAGCAGCGTATTCCAAAGGTCAGGACAGGGTGGCTACACCTTC. Amino acids: CASSVFQRSGQGGYTF.

V and J are TRBV27 and TRBJ1-2, with TRBD1 identical over 7 bases. This CDR3 is built from 14 residues. After removal of 5 bases from V and 2 bases from J, the junction contained 5 bases not matched to a gene. Germline V gene lookup returns CDR1 MNHEY and CDR2 SMNVEV (reference sequence). CDR3 coding DNA: TGTGCCAGCAGTCAGCCGGGACAGAACTATGGCTACACCTTC. It specifies CASSQPGQNYGYTF.

This chain links TRBV4-2 with TRBJ2-1, with TRBD2 matching over 13 bases. The CDR3 consists of 16 residues. Trimming at V came to 1 base and at J to 6 bases, leaving 3 bases not matched to a gene. Per the germline V gene, CDR1 is LGHNA and CDR2 is YNFKEQ. In DNA form, the CDR3 reads TGTGCCAGCAGCCAAGCCGGGACTAGCGGGGCCAATGAGCAGTTCTTC. This translates into CASSQAGTSGANEQFF.

The V gene is TRBV10-3, the J gene TRBJ1-4; 10 nucleotides align to TRBD1. The CDR3 is 16 residues long. Germline-derived CDR1 and CDR2 are ENHRY and SYGVKD. Trimming cost V 6 bases and J 7 bases; bases outside gene matches: 11. The CDR3 here is CAISPGTGAGGEKLFF. CDR3 bases: TGTGCCATCAGCCCCGGGACAGGGGCCGGAGGTGAAAAACTGTTTTTT.

This clone was picked up a small number of times. CDR3 in DNA: TGTGCCAGCAATACCAGGACGGATTCACCCCTCCACTTT. It specifies CASNTRTDSPLHF. The rearrangement links TRBV2 to TRBJ1-6; unclear D gene. From germline, CDR1 is SNHLY and CDR2 FYNNEI. The CDR3 is 13 amino acids. V gave up 7 bases and J gave up 8 bases, with 12 bases separating them. The whole variable domain, remainder taken from reference TRBV2 and TRBJ1-6, is EPEVTQTPSHQVTQMGQEVILRCVPISNHLYFYWYRQILGQKVEFLVSFYNNEISEKSEIFDDQFSVERPDGSNFTLKIRSTKLEDSAMYFCASNTRTDSPLHFGNGTRLTVT.

The chain couples TRBV5-1 to TRBJ1-6; 9 bases match TRBD1. Germline V gives CDR1 SGHRS, CDR2 YFSETQ. There are 16 residues in the CDR3. Trimming at V came to 7 bases and at J to 10 bases, leaving 15 bases not matched to a gene. This CDR3 is CASARTGTGLRSPLHF. CDR3 bases: TGCGCCAGCGCAAGAACCGGGACAGGGCTGCGGTCACCCCTCCACTTT.

The chain has TRBV27 and TRBJ1-1; no clear D gene. Germline lookup yields CDR1 MNHEY and CDR2 SMNVEV (reference sequence). The germline V and J ends were trimmed by 5 bases and 1 base, with 8 bases remaining between them. The CDR3 contains 13 residues. CDR3 sequence (DNA): TGTGCCAGCAGTCATAGGGAGAACACTGAAGCTTTCTTT. Translated: CASSHRENTEAFF.

This chain joins TRBV7-3 and TRBJ2-5; 7 nucleotides match TRBD1. V trimming: 2 bases; J trimming: 4 bases; junction bases outside the gene matches: 1. CDR1 and CDR2 (germline): SGHTA, FQGTGA. This CDR3 contains 13 residues. The CDR3 spells CASSLYRGETQYF. The CDR3 DNA reads as TGTGCCAGCAGCTTATACAGGGGAGAGACCCAGTACTTC.

Relative to its sample, this clone is medium-sized (0.01 to 0.1%). This chain uses TRBV2 with TRBJ2-7; 7 bases align to TRBD1. V shed 1 base, J shed 4 bases, and the junction held 7 bases outside the gene matches. The germline V gene has CDR1 SNHLY and CDR2 FYNNEI. This CDR3 has 15 amino acids. The DNA of the CDR3 is TGTGCCAGCAGTGAAGAAATGACAGGGAGATACGAGCAGTACTTC. Its protein product is CASSEEMTGRYEQYF.

This chain uses TRBV5-6 with TRBJ2-5, with D unresolved. Germline CDR1 SGHDT, CDR2 YYEEEE. The CDR3 has 11 residues. The V end was cut by 0 bases, the J end by 8 bases, with 5 bases between. DNA of the CDR3: TGTGCCAGCAGCTTGGCTGGAACCCAGTACTTC. Its protein is CASSLAGTQYF.